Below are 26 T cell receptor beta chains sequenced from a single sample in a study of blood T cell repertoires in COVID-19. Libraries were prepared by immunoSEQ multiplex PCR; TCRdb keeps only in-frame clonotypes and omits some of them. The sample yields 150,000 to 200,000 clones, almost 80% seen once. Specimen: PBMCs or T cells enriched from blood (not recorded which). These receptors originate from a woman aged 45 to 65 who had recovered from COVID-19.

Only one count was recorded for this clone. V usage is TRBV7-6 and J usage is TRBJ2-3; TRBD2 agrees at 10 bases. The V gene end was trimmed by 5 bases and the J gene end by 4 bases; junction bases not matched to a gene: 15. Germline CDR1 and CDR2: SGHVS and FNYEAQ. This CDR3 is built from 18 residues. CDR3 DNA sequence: TGTGCCAGCAGCGCGCTCGGGCTAGCGGGAGATCGGGCAGATACGCAGTATTTT. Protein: CASSALGLAGDRADTQYF.

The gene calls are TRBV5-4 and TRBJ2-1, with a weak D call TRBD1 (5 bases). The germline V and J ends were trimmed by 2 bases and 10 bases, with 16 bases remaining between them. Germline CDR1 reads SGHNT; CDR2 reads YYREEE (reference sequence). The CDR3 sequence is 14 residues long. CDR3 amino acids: CASSLDLASGEQFF. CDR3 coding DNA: TGTGCCAGCAGCTTAGATCTCGCTTCAGGGGAGCAGTTCTTC. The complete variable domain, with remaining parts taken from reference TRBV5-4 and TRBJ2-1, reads ETGVTQSPTHLIKTRGQQVTLRCSSQSGHNTVSWYQQALGQGPQFIFQYYREEENGRGNFPPRFSGLQFPNYSSELNVNALELDDSALYLCASSLDLASGEQFFGPGTRLTVL.

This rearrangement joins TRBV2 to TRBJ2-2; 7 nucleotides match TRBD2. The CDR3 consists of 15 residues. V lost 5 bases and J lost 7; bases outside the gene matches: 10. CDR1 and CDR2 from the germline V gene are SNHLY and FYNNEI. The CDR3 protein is CASSLGGSSGGELFF. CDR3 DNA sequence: TGTGCCAGCAGTTTGGGCGGGAGTAGTGGCGGGGAGCTGTTTTTT.

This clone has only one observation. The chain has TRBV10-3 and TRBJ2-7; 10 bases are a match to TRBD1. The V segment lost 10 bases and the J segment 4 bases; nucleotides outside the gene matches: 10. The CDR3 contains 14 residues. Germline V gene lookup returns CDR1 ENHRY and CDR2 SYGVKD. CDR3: CATDHRDRGYEQYF. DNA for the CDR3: TGTGCCACCGACCACCGGGACAGGGGTTACGAGCAGTACTTC.

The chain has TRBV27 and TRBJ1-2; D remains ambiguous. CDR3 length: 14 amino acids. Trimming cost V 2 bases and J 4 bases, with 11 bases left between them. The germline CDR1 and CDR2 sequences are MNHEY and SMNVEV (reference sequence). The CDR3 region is CASSLRSEAYGYTF. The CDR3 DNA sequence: TGTGCCAGCAGTTTAAGGTCCGAGGCCTATGGCTACACCTTC.

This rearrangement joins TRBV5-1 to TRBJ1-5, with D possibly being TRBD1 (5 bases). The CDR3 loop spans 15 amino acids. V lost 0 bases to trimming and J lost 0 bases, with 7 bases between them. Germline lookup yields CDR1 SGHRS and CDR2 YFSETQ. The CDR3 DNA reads TGCGCCAGCAGCTTGGGGGACTATAGCAATCAGCCCCAGCATTTT. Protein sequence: CASSLGDYSNQPQHF.

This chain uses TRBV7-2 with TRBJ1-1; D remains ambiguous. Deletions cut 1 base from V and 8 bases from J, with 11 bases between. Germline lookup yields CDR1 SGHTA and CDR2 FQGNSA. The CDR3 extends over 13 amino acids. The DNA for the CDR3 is TGTGCCAGCAGCTTAGAATCCTGGGCGGAAGCTTTCTTT. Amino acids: CASSLESWAEAFF.

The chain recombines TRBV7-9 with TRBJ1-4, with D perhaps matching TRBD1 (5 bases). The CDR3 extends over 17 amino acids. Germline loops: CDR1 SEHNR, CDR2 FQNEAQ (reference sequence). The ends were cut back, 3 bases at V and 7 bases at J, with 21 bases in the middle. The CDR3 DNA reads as TGTGCCAGCAGCTTGTATGCGGGGGGAGTGCTTGGTGAAAAACTGTTTTTT. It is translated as CASSLYAGGVLGEKLFF.

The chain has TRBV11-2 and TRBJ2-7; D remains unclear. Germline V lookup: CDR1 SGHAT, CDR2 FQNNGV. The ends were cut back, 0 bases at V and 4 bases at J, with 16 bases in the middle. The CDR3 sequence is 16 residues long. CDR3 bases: TGTGCCAGCAGCTTAGAGGGCCGTTTTGGTATTTACGAGCAGTACTTC. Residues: CASSLEGRFGIYEQYF.

CDR3 DNA sequence: TGCAGCGTTTGGGGTGGGGACAGGTACCGCCTCATGTACTTC. Its protein is CSVWGGDRYRLMYF. The gene calls are TRBV29-1 and TRBJ2-4; 8 nucleotides agree with TRBD1. This CDR3 is built from 14 residues. Germline trimming cut 5 bases from V and 15 bases from J; bases unmatched to any gene: 18. CDR1 is SQVTM and CDR2 is ANQGSEA in the germline V gene.

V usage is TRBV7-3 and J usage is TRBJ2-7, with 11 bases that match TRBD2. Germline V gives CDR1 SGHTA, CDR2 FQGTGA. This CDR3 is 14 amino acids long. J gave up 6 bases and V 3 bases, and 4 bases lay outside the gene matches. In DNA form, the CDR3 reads TGTGCCAGCAGCTTTACTAGCGGGAGTGGCGAGCAGTACTTC. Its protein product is CASSFTSGSGEQYF.

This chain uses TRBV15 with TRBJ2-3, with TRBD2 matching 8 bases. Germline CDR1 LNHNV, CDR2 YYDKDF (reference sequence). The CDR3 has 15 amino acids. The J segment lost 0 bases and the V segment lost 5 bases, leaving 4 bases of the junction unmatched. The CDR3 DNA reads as TGTGCCACCAGCCAGGGACTAGTGAGCACAGATACGCAGTATTTT. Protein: CATSQGLVSTDTQYF. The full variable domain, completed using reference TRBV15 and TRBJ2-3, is DAMVIQNPRYQVTQFGKPVTLSCSQTLNHNVMYWYQQKSSQAPKLLFHYYDKDFNNEADTPDNFQSRRPNTSFCFLDIRSPGLGDTAMYLCATSQGLVSTDTQYFGPGTRLTVL.

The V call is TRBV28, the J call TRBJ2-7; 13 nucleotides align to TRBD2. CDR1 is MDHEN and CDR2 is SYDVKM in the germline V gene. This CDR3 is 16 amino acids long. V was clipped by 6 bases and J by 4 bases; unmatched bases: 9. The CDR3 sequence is CASRAGGTSGNYEQYF. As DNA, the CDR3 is TGTGCCAGCAGGGCCGGGGGGACTAGCGGGAATTACGAGCAGTACTTC.

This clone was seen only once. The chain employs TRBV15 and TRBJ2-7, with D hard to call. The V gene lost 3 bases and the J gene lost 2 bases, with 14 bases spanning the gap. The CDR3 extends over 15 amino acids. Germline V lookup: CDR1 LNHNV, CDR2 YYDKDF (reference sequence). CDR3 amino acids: CATSRDSSSPYEQYF. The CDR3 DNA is TGTGCCACCAGCAGGGATTCTAGTTCCCCCTACGAGCAGTACTTC.

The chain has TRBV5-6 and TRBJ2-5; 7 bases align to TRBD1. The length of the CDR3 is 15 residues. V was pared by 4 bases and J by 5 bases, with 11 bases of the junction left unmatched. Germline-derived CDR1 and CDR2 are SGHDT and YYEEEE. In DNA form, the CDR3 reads TGTGCCAGCAGCGCCGACAGGGAACATCTGGAGACCCAGTACTTC. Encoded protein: CASSADREHLETQYF.

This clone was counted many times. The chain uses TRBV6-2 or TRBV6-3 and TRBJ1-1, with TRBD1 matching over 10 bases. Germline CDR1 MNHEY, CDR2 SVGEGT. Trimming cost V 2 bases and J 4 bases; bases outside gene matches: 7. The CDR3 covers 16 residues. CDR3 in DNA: TGTGCCAGCAGTTACACGACAGGGGGCCTTAGCACTGAAGCTTTCTTT. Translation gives CASSYTTGGLSTEAFF.

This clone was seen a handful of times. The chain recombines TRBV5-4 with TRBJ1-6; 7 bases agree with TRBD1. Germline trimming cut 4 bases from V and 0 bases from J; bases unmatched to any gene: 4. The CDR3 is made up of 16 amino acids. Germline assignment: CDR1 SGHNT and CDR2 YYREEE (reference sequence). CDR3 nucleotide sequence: TGTGCCAGCAGCGAGTCAGGGGGCTCCTATAATTCACCCCTCCACTTT. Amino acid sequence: CASSESGGSYNSPLHF.

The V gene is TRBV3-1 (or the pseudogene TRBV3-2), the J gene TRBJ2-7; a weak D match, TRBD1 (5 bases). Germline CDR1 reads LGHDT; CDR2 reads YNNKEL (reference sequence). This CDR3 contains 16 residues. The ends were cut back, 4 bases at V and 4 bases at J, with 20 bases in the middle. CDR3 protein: CASSLIRSRDRYEQYF. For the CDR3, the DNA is TGTGCCAGCAGCCTCATTAGGAGCAGGGATAGGTACGAGCAGTACTTC.

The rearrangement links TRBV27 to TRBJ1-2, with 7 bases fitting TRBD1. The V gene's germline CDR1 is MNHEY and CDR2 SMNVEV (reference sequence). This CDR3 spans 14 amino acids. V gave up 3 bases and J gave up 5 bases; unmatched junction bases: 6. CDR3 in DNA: TGTGCCAGCAGTTTGCGGACAGGACCGTATGGCTACACCTTC. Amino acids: CASSLRTGPYGYTF.

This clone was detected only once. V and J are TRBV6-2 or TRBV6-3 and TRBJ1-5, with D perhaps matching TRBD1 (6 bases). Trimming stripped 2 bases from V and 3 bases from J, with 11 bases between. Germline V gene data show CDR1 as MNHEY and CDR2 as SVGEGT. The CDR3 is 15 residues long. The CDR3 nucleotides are TGTGCCAGCAGTTACAGGGGGTCAATCAATCAGCCCCAGCATTTT. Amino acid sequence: CASSYRGSINQPQHF.

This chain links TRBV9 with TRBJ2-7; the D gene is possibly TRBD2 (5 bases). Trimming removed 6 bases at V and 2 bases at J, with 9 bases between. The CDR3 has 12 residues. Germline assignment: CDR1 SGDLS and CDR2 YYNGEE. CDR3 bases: TGTGCCAGCAAGCGGCTTCCCTACGAGCAGTACTTC. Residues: CASKRLPYEQYF.

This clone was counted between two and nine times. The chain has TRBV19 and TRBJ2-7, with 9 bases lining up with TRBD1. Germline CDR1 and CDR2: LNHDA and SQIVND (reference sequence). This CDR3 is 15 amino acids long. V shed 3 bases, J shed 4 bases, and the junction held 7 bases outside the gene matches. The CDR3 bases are TGTGCCAGTAGTATGTCGGGACAGGGAAGGTACGAGCAGTACTTC. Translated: CASSMSGQGRYEQYF. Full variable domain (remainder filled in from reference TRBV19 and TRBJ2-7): DGGITQSPKYLFRKEGQNVTLSCEQNLNHDAMYWYRQDPGQGLRLIYYSQIVNDFQKGDIAEGYSVSREKKESFPLTVTSAQKNPTAFYLCASSMSGQGRYEQYFGPGTRLTVT.

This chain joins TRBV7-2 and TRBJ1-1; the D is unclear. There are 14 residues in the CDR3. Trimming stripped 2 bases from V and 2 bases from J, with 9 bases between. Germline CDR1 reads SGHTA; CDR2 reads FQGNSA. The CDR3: CASSLSSANTEAFF. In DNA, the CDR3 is TGTGCCAGCAGCTTAAGCTCCGCAAACACTGAAGCTTTCTTT.

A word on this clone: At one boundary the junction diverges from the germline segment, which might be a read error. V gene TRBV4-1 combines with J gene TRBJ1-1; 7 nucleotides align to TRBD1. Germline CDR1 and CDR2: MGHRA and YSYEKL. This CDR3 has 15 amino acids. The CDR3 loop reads CASSPTTGVNTEAFF. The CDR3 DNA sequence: TGCGCCAGCAGCCCCACTACAGGGGTAAACACCGAAGCTTTCTTT.

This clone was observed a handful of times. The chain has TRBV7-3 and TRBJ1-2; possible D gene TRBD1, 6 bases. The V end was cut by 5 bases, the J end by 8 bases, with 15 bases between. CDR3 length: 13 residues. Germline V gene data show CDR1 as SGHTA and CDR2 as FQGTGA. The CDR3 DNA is TGTGCCAGCAGCGGATCACAGGGAGTAGGCTACACCTTC. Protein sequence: CASSGSQGVGYTF.

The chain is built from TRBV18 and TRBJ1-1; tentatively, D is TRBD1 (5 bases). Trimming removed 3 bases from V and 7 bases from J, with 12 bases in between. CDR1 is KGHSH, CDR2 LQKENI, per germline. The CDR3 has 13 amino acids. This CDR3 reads CASSPGRQGEAFF. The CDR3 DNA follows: TGTGCCAGCTCACCGGGGCGCCAGGGTGAAGCTTTCTTT. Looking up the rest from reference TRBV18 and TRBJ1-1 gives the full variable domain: NAGVMQNPRHLVRRRGQEARLRCSPMKGHSHVYWYRQLPEEGLKFMVYLQKENIIDESGMPKERFSAEFPKEGPSILRIQQVVRGDSAAYFCASSPGRQGEAFFGQGTRLTVV.